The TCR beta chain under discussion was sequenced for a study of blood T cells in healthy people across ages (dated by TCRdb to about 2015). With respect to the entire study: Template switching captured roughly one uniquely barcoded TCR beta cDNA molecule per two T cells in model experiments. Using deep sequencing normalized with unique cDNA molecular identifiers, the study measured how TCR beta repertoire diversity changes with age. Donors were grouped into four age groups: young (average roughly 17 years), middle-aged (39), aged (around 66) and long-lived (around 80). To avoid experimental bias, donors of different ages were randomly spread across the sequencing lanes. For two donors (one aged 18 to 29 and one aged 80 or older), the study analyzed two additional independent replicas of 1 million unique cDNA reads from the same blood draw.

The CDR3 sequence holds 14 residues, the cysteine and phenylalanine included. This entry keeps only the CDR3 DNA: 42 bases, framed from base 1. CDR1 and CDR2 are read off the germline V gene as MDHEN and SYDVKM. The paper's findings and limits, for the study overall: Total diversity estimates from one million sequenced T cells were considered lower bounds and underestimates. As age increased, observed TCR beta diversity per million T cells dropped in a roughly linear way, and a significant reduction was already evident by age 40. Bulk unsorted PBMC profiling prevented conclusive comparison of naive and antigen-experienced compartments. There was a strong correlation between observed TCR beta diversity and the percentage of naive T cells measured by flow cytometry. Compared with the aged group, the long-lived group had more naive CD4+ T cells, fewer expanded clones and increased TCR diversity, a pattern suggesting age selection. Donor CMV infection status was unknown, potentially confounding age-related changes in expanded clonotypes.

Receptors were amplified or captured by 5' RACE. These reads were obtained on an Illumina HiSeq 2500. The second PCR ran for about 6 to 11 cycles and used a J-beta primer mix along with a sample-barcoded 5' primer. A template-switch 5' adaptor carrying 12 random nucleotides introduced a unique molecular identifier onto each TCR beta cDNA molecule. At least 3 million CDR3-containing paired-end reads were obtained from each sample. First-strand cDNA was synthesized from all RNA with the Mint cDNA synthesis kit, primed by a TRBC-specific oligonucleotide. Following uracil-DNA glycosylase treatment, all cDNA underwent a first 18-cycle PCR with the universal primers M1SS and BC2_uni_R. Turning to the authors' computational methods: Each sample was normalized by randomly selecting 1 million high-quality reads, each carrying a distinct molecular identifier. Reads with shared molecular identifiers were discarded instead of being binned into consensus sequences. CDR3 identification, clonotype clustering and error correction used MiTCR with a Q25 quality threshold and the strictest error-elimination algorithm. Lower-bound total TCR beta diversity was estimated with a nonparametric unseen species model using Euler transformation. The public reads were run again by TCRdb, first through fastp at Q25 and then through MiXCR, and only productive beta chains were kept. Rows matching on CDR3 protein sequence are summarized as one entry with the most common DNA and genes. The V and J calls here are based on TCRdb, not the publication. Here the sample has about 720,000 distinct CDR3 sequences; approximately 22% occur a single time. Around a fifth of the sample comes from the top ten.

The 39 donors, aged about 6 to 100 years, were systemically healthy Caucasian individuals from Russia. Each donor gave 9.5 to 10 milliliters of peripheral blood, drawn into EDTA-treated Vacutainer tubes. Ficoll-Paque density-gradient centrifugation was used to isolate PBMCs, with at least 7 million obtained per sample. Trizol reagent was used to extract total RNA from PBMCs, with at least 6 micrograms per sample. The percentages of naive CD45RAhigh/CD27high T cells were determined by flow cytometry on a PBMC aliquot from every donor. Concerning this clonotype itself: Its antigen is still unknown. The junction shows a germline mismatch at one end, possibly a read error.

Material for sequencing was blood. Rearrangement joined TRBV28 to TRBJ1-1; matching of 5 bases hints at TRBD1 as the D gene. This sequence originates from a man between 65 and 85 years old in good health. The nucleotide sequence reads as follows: TGTGCCAGCAGTTTGGGGGGATCGAACGCTGAAGCTTTCTTT. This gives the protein CASSLGGSNAEAFF.